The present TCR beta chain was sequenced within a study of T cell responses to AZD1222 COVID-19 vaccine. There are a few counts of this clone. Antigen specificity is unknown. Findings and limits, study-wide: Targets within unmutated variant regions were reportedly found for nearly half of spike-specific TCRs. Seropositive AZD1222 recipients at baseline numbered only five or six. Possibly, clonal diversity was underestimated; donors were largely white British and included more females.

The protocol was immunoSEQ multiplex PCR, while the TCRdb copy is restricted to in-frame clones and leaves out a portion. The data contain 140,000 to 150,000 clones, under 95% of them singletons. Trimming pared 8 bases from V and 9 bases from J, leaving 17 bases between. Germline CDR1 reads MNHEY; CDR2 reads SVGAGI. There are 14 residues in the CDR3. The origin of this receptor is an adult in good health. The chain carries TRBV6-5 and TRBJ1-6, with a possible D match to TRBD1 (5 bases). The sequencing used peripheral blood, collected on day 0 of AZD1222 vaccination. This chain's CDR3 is CASVSGVRGSPLHF. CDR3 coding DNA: TGTGCCAGCGTTTCCGGGGTAAGGGGTTCACCCCTCCACTTT.